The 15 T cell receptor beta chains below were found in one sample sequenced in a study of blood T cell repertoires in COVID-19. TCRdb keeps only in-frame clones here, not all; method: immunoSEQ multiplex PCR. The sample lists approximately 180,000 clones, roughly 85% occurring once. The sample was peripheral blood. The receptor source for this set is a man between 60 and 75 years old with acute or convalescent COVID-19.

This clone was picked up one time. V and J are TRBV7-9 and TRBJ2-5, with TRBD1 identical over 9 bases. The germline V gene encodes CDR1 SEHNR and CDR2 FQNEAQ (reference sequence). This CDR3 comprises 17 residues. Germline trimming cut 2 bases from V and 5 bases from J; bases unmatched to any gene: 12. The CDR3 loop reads CASSLWGQGEGGETQYF. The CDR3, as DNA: TGTGCCAGCAGCTTATGGGGACAGGGAGAGGGAGGGGAGACCCAGTACTTC.

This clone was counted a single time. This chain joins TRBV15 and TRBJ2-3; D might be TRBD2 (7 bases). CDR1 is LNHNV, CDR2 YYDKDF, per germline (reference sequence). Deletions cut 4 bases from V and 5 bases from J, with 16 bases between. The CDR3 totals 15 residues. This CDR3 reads CATSTGGGGRDTQYF. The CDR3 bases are TGTGCCACCAGCACCGGGGGCGGGGGTAGAGATACGCAGTATTTT.

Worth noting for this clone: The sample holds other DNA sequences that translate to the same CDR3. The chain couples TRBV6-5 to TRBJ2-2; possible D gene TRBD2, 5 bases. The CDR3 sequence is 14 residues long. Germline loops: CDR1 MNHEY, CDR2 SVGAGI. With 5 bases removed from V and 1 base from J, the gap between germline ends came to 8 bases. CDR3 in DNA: TGTGCCAGCAGTACGAGCGGGAACACCGGGGAGCTGTTTTTT. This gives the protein CASSTSGNTGELFF.

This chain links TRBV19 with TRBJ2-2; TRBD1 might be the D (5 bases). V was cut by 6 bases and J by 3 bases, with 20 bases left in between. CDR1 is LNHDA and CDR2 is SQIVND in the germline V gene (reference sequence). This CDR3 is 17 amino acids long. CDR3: CASRRGRAIGDTGELFF. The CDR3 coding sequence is TGTGCCAGTAGAAGGGGCCGGGCTATAGGTGACACCGGGGAGCTGTTTTTT.

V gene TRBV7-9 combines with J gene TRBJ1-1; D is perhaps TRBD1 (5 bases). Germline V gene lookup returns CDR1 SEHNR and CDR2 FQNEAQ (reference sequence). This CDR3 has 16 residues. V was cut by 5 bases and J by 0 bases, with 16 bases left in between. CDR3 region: CASSRGGSGMNTEAFF. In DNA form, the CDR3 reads TGTGCCAGCAGCCGCGGGGGGAGTGGCATGAACACTGAAGCTTTCTTT.

CDR3 amino acids: CASSLGTGSSYEQYF. DNA for the CDR3: TGTGCCAGCAGCTTAGGGACAGGGAGCTCCTACGAGCAGTACTTC. The V and J genes are TRBV7-2 and TRBJ2-7; 8 bases agree with TRBD1. CDR3 size: 15 residues. Germline values: CDR1 SGHTA, CDR2 FQGNSA. V lost 1 base to trimming and J lost 0 bases; unmatched junction nucleotides: 2. Full variable domain (remainder filled in from reference TRBV7-2 and TRBJ2-7): GAGVSQSPSNKVTEKGKDVELRCDPISGHTALYWYRQSLGQGLEFLIYFQGNSAPDKSGLPSDRFSAERTGGSVSTLTIQRTQQEDSAVYLCASSLGTGSSYEQYFGPGTRLTVT.

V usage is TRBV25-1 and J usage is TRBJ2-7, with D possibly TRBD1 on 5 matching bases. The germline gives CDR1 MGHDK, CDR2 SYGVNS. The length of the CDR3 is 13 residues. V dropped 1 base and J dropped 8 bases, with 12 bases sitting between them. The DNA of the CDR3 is TGTGCCAGCAGTGAATGGGTGGGGCAGAAGCAGTACTTC. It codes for CASSEWVGQKQYF.

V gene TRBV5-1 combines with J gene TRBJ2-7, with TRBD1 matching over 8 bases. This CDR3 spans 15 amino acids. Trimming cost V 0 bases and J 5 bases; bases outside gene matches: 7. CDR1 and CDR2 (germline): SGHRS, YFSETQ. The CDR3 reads CASSLGPGGINEQYF. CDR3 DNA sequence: TGCGCCAGCAGCTTGGGGCCAGGGGGCATAAACGAGCAGTACTTC.

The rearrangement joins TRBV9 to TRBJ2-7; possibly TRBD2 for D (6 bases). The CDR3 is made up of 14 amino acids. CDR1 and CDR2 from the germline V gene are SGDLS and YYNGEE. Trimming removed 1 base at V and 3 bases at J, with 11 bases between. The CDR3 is CASSVRAGSYEQYF. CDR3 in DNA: TGTGCCAGCAGCGTAAGGGCGGGAAGCTACGAGCAGTACTTC.

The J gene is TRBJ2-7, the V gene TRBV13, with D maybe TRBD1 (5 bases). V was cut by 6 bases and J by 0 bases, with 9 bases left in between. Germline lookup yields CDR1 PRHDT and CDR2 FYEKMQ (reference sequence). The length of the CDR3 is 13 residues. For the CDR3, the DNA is TGTGCCAGCAGTCGAGACAGCTCCTACGAGCAGTACTTC. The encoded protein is CASSRDSSYEQYF. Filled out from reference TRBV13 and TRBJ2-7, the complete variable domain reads AAGVIQSPRHLIKEKRETATLKCYPIPRHDTVYWYQQGPGQDPQFLISFYEKMQSDKGSIPDRFSAQQFSDYHSELNMSSLELGDSALYFCASSRDSSYEQYFGPGTRLTVT.

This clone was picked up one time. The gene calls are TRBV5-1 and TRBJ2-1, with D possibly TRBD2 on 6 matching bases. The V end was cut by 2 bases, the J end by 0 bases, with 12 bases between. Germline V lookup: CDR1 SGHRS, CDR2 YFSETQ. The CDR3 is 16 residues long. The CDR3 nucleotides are TGCGCCAGCAGCTTTCGGGCGGGAAACTCCTACAATGAGCAGTTCTTC. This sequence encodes CASSFRAGNSYNEQFF.

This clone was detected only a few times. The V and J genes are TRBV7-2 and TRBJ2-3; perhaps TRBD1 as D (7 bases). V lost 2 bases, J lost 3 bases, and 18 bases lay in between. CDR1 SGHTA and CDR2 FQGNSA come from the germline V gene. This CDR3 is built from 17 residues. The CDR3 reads CASSLRPRGVWTDTQYF. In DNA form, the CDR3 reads TGTGCCAGCAGCTTACGACCCAGGGGGGTTTGGACAGATACGCAGTATTTT.

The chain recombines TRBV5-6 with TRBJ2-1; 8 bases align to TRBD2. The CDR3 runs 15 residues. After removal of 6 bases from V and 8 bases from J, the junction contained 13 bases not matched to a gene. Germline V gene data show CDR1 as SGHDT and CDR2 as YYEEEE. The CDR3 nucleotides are TGTGCCAGCACATTTGCCGGGCGGGAGGAACATGAGCAGTTCTTC. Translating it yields CASTFAGREEHEQFF.

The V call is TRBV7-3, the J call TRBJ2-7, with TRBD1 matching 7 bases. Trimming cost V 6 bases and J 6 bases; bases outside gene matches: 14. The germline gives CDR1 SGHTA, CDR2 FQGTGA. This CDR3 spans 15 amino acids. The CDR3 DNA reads TGTGCCAGCAGTCCCCAGGGGCCGACAGGGCTCGAGCAGTACTTC. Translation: CASSPQGPTGLEQYF. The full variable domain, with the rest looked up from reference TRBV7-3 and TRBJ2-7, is GAGVSQTPSNKVTEKGKYVELRCDPISGHTALYWYRQSLGQGPEFLIYFQGTGAADDSGLPNDRFFAVRPEGSVSTLKIQRTERGDSAVYLCASSPQGPTGLEQYFGPGTRLTVT.

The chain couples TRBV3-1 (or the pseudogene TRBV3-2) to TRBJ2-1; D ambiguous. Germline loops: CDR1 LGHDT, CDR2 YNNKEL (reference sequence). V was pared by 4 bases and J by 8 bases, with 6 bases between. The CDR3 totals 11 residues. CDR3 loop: CASSRADEQFF. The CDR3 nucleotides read TGTGCCAGCAGCCGTGCGGATGAGCAGTTCTTC.